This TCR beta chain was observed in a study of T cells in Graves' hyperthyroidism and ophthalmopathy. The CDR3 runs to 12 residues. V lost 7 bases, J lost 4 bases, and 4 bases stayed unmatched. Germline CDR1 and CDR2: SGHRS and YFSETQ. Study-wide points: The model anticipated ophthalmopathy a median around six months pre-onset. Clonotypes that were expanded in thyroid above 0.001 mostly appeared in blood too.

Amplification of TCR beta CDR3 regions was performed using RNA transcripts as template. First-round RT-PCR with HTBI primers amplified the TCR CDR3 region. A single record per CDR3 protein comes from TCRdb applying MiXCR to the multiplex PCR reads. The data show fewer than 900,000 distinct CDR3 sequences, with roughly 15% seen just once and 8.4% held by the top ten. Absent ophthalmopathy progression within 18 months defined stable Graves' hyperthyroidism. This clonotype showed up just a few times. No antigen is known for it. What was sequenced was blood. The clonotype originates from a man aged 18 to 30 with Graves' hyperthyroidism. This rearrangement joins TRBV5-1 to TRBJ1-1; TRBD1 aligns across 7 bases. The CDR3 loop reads CASGQDGTEAFF. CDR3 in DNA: TGCGCCAGCGGACAGGACGGCACTGAAGCTTTCTTT.